This T cell receptor beta chain was identified during a study of T-cell memory formation after mild COVID-19. General study points: Day 15 to 85 contracting clones showed balanced CD4/CD8; later expanders leaned CD4+. Cross-reactive memory appears to have joined, as suggested by some responding clones showing up in pre-infection memory.

In TCRdb, the 5' RACE reads were re-called with MiXCR into one record per CDR3 protein. The sample carries about 620,000 distinct CDR3 sequences, roughly 18% recorded once. Comments on this clonotype: Its antigen is still unknown.

Source material: PBMCs or a T cell subset sorted from them (not recorded which). The receptor comes from an adult woman who had mild COVID-19 (a few samples of this study predate the infection). Cell type and time point are not known.

The CDR3 loop reads CASSLTGEGPGELFF. CDR3 nucleotide sequence: TGTGCCAGCAGCTTAACGGGAGAAGGACCCGGGGAGCTGTTTTTT. V gene TRBV7-3 combines with J gene TRBJ2-2; D is perhaps TRBD2 (5 bases). V lost 0 bases and J lost 6, with 11 bases in between. The CDR3 is made up of 15 amino acids. Germline-derived CDR1 and CDR2 are SGHTA and FQGTGA.